The 26 T cell receptor beta chains presented below share a single source sample, sequenced in a study of CD8 T cells in Susac syndrome. A quantity of about 0.45 to 1 ug RNA underwent reverse transcription using random hexamers. A single record per CDR3 protein comes from TCRdb applying MiXCR to the immunoSEQ multiplex PCR reads. The table records fewer than 350,000 distinct CDR3 sequences, roughly 85% of them present only once. Material for sequencing was CD8+ T cells from PBMCs. All receptors come from a human donor with multiple sclerosis.

The rearrangement links TRBV6-2 or TRBV6-3 to TRBJ2-7, with D perhaps TRBD2 (6 bases). Germline V gene sequence: CDR1 MNHEY, CDR2 SVGEGT. V lost 4 bases, J lost 6 bases, and 16 bases lay in between. The CDR3 covers 14 residues. CDR3 sequence (DNA): TGTGCCAGCAGTTCATCGGGGGACTCGAGCGAGCAGTACTTC. Encoded protein: CASSSSGDSSEQYF.

The chain links TRBV4-3 to TRBJ2-7; D unclear. The CDR3 sequence is 12 residues long. V shed 0 bases and J shed 6 bases, with 6 bases lying between them. The germline V gene has CDR1 LGHNA and CDR2 YSLEER. The CDR3 DNA is TGCGCCAGCAGCCAAGAAACCGGCGAGCAGTACTTC. This codes for CASSQETGEQYF.

This chain connects TRBV12-3 or TRBV12-4 to TRBJ2-1; D unresolved. CDR3 length equals 15 residues. Trimming left V 1 base short and J 1 base short, with 8 bases between. CDR3 loop: CASSLDDISYNEQFF. Here the CDR3 DNA reads TGTGCCAGCAGTTTAGATGACATATCCTACAATGAGCAGTTCTTC.

The chain recombines TRBV5-1 with TRBJ1-1; D is possibly TRBD1 (5 bases). Per germline, CDR1 SGHRS and CDR2 YFSETQ. The CDR3 is 14 residues long. V was shortened by 4 bases and J by 3 bases, with 13 bases between the two germline ends. The CDR3 region is CASSKGVGHTEAFF. The CDR3 DNA follows: TGCGCCAGCAGCAAAGGGGTGGGACACACTGAAGCTTTCTTT.

The genes are TRBV29-1 and TRBJ1-1; D uncertain. The CDR3 contains 14 residues. The ends were cut back, 4 bases at V and 3 bases at J, with 15 bases in the middle. The germline gives CDR1 SQVTM, CDR2 ANQGSEA. The chain's CDR3 is CSVGAGRSDTEAFF. As DNA, the CDR3 is TGCAGCGTTGGTGCGGGAAGGTCAGACACTGAAGCTTTCTTT. Using reference TRBV29-1 and TRBJ1-1 for the parts outside the CDR3, the full variable domain is SAVISQKPSRDICQRGTSLTIQCQVDSQVTMMFWYRQQPGQSLTLIATANQGSEATYESGFVIDKFPISRPNLTFSTLTVSNMSPEDSSIYLCSVGAGRSDTEAFFGQGTRLTVV.

The chain joins TRBV23-1 to TRBJ1-5; D might be TRBD1 (5 bases). TRBV23-1 is filed as an ORF, its function uncertain. With 7 bases removed from V and 2 bases from J, the gap between germline ends came to 27 bases. This CDR3 has 19 amino acids. The CDR3 loop is CASMSGPATASEGNQPQHF. In DNA, the CDR3 is TGCGCCAGCATGTCGGGGCCTGCGACAGCTTCCGAAGGCAATCAGCCCCAGCATTTT.

This chain joins TRBV11-2 and TRBJ2-1, with D uncertain. This CDR3 is 13 amino acids long. V was clipped by 6 bases and J by 4 bases, with 10 bases between them. CDR1 is SGHAT, CDR2 FQNNGV, per germline. The CDR3 loop is CASRFAGYNEQFF. For the CDR3, the DNA is TGTGCCAGCAGATTTGCCGGTTACAATGAGCAGTTCTTC. Supplemented by reference TRBV11-2 and TRBJ2-1, the full variable domain reads EAGVAQSPRYKIIEKRQSVAFWCNPISGHATLYWYQQILGQGPKLLIQFQNNGVVDDSQLPKDRFSAERLKGVDSTLKIQPAKLEDSAVYLCASRFAGYNEQFFGPGTRLTVL.

The rearrangement links TRBV12-3 or TRBV12-4 to TRBJ2-4; a possible D gene is TRBD1 (6 bases). V was clipped by 5 bases and J by 2 bases, with 13 bases between them. The CDR3 sequence is 15 residues long. CDR3: CASSNPQGTKNIQYF. The CDR3 nucleotides are TGTGCCAGCAGTAACCCACAGGGAACCAAAAACATTCAGTACTTC.

This sequence joins TRBV12-3 or TRBV12-4 and TRBJ2-7, with 8 positions matching TRBD1. The trim removed 1 base at V and 5 bases at J, leaving 4 bases unmatched. CDR3 length: 14 amino acids. CDR3 region: CASSLGTGPHEQYF. The CDR3 coding sequence is TGTGCCAGCAGTTTAGGGACAGGGCCACACGAGCAGTACTTC.

This sequence joins TRBV7-9 and TRBJ2-1, with 8 bases fitting TRBD2. Germline V CDR1 and CDR2: SEHNR, FQNEAQ (reference sequence). CDR3 length: 17 residues. V lost 5 bases to trimming and J lost 7 bases; unmatched junction nucleotides: 16. CDR3 region: CASSPPIAGGVRNEQFF. CDR3 bases: TGTGCCAGCAGCCCGCCGATTGCGGGAGGCGTTAGGAATGAGCAGTTCTTC.

The chain links TRBV6-2 or TRBV6-3 to TRBJ2-6; D may be TRBD1 (5 bases). V was trimmed by 4 bases and J by 0 bases, leaving 28 bases between them. The CDR3 spans 22 residues. Germline V gives CDR1 MNHEY, CDR2 SVGEGT. The CDR3 is CASSSVVVQYGEGVSGANVLTF. The CDR3 DNA follows: TGTGCCAGCAGTTCAGTCGTCGTCCAGTATGGGGAAGGGGTCTCTGGGGCCAACGTCCTGACTTTC.

V is TRBV30 and J is TRBJ2-1; a possible D gene is TRBD1 (5 bases). V lost 4 bases and J lost 4, with 11 bases in between. CDR3 length: 13 amino acids. CDR1 is GTSNPN and CDR2 is SVGIG in the germline V gene (reference sequence). The CDR3 region has the DNA TGTGCCTGGACGGACCAGGGATACAATGAGCAGTTCTTC. Amino acid sequence: CAWTDQGYNEQFF.

Here the CDR3 reads CASSVGAPNQPQHF. The CDR3 region has the DNA TGTGCCAGCAGCGTAGGGGCACCTAATCAGCCCCAGCATTTT. The chain has TRBV9 and TRBJ1-5; D gene unclear. This CDR3 region has 14 residues. Germline V CDR1 and CDR2: SGDLS, YYNGEE. V was trimmed by 0 bases and J by 4 bases, leaving 8 bases between them.

The V call is TRBV7-9, the J call TRBJ2-7; TRBD1 aligns across 7 bases. There are 14 residues in the CDR3. The germline gives CDR1 SEHNR, CDR2 FQNEAQ (reference sequence). Trimming cost V 3 bases and J 2 bases; bases outside gene matches: 4. The CDR3, as DNA: TGTGCCAGCAGCTTCCGGGACAGTCCCTACGAGCAGTACTTC. This codes for CASSFRDSPYEQYF.

This clonotype has only a few counts. The chain employs TRBV19 and TRBJ1-1, with D possibly being TRBD1 (6 bases). Trimming stripped 6 bases from V and 0 bases from J, with 8 bases between. Germline assignment: CDR1 LNHDA and CDR2 SQIVND (reference sequence). The CDR3 consists of 13 residues. The CDR3 region is CASRTGLNTEAFF. CDR3 bases: TGTGCCAGTAGGACAGGACTGAACACTGAAGCTTTCTTT. Variable domain in full (rest from reference TRBV19 and TRBJ1-1): DGGITQSPKYLFRKEGQNVTLSCEQNLNHDAMYWYRQDPGQGLRLIYYSQIVNDFQKGDIAEGYSVSREKKESFPLTVTSAQKNPTAFYLCASRTGLNTEAFFGQGTRLTVV.

The chain links TRBV27 to TRBJ1-1, with D possibly being TRBD1 (6 bases). The CDR3 runs to 14 residues. V lost 3 bases and J lost 10, with 18 bases in between. The V gene's germline CDR1 is MNHEY and CDR2 SMNVEV (reference sequence). CDR3 sequence: CASSLGGPYRRAFF. The CDR3 DNA sequence: TGTGCCAGCAGTTTGGGGGGCCCCTACAGGAGAGCTTTCTTT.

The V call is TRBV6-2 or TRBV6-3, the J call TRBJ2-7; tentatively, D is TRBD1 (6 bases). Germline loops: CDR1 MNHEY, CDR2 SVGEGT. Trimming took 7 bases from V and 2 from J, leaving 12 bases between them. This CDR3 spans 13 amino acids. CDR3 DNA sequence: TGTGCCAGCAATGAGGGGGACACCTACGAGCAGTACTTC. Its protein is CASNEGDTYEQYF.

This chain links TRBV27 with TRBJ1-1; no definite D call. Germline CDR1 and CDR2: MNHEY and SMNVEV (reference sequence). CDR3 length: 15 amino acids. The V and J ends lost 7 bases and 2 bases respectively, with 17 bases between them. CDR3 coding DNA: TGTGCCAGCACCCTTGTGGGCCGGGGAAACACTGAAGCTTTCTTT. Translated, it gives CASTLVGRGNTEAFF.

This clonotype appeared once. This sequence joins TRBV28 and TRBJ2-7; 12 bases are shared with TRBD2. The germline CDR1 and CDR2 sequences are MDHEN and SYDVKM. CDR3 size: 14 residues. With 9 bases clipped from V and 1 base from J, the junction kept 4 bases outside the gene matches. CDR3 residues: CASRLAGVSYEQYF. Written as DNA, the CDR3 is TGTGCCAGTAGACTAGCGGGAGTTTCCTACGAGCAGTACTTC. The full variable domain, with the rest looked up from reference TRBV28 and TRBJ2-7, is DVKVTQSSRYLVKRTGEKVFLECVQDMDHENMFWYRQDPGLGLRLIYFSYDVKMKEKGDIPEGYSVSREKKERFSLILESASTNQTSMYLCASRLAGVSYEQYFGPGTRLTVT.

The chain couples TRBV9 to TRBJ2-7; 8 bases agree with TRBD1. J lost 0 bases, V lost 0 bases, and 2 bases had no gene match. Germline CDR1 is SGDLS and CDR2 is YYNGEE. The CDR3 covers 15 residues. The CDR3 spells CASSVGQGISYEQYF. For the CDR3, the DNA is TGTGCCAGCAGCGTAGGACAGGGGATCTCCTACGAGCAGTACTTC.

The rearrangement joins TRBV29-1 to TRBJ2-3; D uncertain. The V gene's germline CDR1 is SQVTM and CDR2 ANQGSEA. The CDR3 is 15 residues long. The germline V and J ends were trimmed by 3 bases and 1 base, with 14 bases remaining between them. This chain's CDR3 is CSVDGPEARTDTQYF. The DNA for the CDR3 is TGCAGCGTTGACGGGCCCGAGGCGCGCACAGATACGCAGTATTTT.

This chain links TRBV19 with TRBJ1-2, with D possibly being TRBD1 (6 bases). Germline CDR1 reads LNHDA; CDR2 reads SQIVND (reference sequence). The germline V and J ends were trimmed by 8 bases and 4 bases, with 26 bases remaining between them. The CDR3 length is 17 residues. The CDR3 DNA sequence: TGTGCCAGTGGCCTCCCCGGGACACTGGATACGACCTATGGCTACACCTTC. As protein: CASGLPGTLDTTYGYTF.

V usage is TRBV5-4 and J usage is TRBJ2-7, with D tentatively TRBD1 or TRBD2 (5 bases each). Trimming cost V 6 bases and J 2 bases, with 27 bases left between them. Germline V gene lookup returns CDR1 SGHNT and CDR2 YYREEE (reference sequence). The CDR3 is 18 amino acids. In DNA form, the CDR3 reads TGTGCCAGCACAGCGCTAGGGGCCGAGGGCTCGGGAACCTACGAGCAGTACTTC. Its translation: CASTALGAEGSGTYEQYF.

This clonotype came up once. The chain is built from TRBV28 and TRBJ2-1, with D perhaps TRBD2 (6 bases). The CDR3 is 18 amino acids. The V end was cut by 3 bases, the J end by 4 bases, with 22 bases between. Germline V gives CDR1 MDHEN, CDR2 SYDVKM. The CDR3: CASSFEEVLEGRYNEQFF. The CDR3, as DNA: TGTGCCAGCAGTTTTGAAGAAGTTCTGGAGGGCCGTTACAATGAGCAGTTCTTC.

This sequence joins TRBV7-3 and TRBJ1-1; D is possibly TRBD1 (6 bases). Trimming took 5 bases from V and 5 from J, leaving 12 bases between them. CDR3 length: 13 residues. CDR1 and CDR2 (germline): SGHTA, FQGTGA. The CDR3, as DNA: TGTGCCAGCAGCCTACAGGGTGAGACTGAAGCTTTCTTT. It yields the protein CASSLQGETEAFF.

V usage is TRBV20-1 and J usage is TRBJ2-7; D is tentatively TRBD1 or TRBD2 (5 bases each). Germline V CDR1 and CDR2: DFQATT, SNEGSKA (reference sequence). This CDR3 spans 13 amino acids. V gave up 3 bases and J gave up 2 bases, with 11 bases separating them. The chain's CDR3 is CSASAGTPYEQYF. CDR3 nucleotides: TGCAGTGCTAGCGCCGGGACCCCCTACGAGCAGTACTTC.